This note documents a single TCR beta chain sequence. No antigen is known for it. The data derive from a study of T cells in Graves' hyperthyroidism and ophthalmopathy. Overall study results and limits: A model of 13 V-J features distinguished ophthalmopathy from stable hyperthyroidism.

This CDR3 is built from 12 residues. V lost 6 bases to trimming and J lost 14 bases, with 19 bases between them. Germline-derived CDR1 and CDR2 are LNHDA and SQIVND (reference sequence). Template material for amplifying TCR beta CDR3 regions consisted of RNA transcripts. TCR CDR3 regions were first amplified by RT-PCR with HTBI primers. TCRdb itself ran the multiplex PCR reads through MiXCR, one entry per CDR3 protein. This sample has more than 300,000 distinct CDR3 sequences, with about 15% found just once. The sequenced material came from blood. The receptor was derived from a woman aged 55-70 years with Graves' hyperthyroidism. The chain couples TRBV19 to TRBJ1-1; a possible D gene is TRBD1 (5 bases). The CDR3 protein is CASSSPSRGGFF. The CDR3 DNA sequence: TGTGCCAGTAGCTCCCCCTCTAGGGGCGGGTTCTTT. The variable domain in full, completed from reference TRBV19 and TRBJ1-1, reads DGGITQSPKYLFRKEGQNVTLSCEQNLNHDAMYWYRQDPGQGLRLIYYSQIVNDFQKGDIAEGYSVSREKKESFPLTVTSAQKNPTAFYLCASSSPSRGGFFGQGTRLTVV.